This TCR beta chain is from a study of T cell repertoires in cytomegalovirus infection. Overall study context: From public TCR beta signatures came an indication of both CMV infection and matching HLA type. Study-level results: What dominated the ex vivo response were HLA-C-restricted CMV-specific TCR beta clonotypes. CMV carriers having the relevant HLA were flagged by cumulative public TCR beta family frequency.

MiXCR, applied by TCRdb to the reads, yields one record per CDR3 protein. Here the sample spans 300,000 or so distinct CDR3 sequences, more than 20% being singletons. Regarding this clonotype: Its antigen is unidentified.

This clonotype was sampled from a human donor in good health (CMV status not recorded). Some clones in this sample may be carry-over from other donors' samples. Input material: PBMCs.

DNA for the CDR3: TGCAGTGCTAGCGGGGGGGCCTTGACCGGGGAGCTGTTTTTT. This gives the protein CSASGGALTGELFF. The chain uses TRBV20-1 and TRBJ2-2, with 8 bases aligning to TRBD2. This CDR3 contains 14 residues. Per the germline V gene, CDR1 is DFQATT and CDR2 is SNEGSKA (reference sequence). V shed 3 bases and J 5 bases; nucleotides not matched to a gene: 5.